This passage covers 5 T cell receptor beta chains from one sample sequenced in a study of blood T cells in healthy people across ages. It was with a sample-barcoded 5' primer and a J-beta primer mix that a second PCR of roughly 6 to 12 cycles was run. TCRdb passed the 5' RACE reads through MiXCR, listing each CDR3 protein once. The sample includes some 1,800,000 distinct CDR3 sequences, 39% of them seen just once. Sample: blood. Receptors were obtained from a human donor in good health.

This clonotype was counted ten times or more. The chain uses TRBV6-4 and TRBJ2-1; perhaps TRBD2 as D (5 bases). From germline, CDR1 is MRHNA and CDR2 SNTAGT. Trimming took off 2 bases at V and 2 bases at J, with 13 bases between the two ends. The CDR3 consists of 16 residues. For the CDR3, the DNA is TGTGCCAGCAGTGACCTTGCTAGCCCACCCTACAATGAGCAGTTCTTC. Protein product: CASSDLASPPYNEQFF.

A few counts support this clonotype. The junction differs from germline at one of its ends, possibly a read error. CDR3 protein: CASSEGRVYSGANVRTF. The CDR3 DNA sequence: TGTGCCAGCAGTGAGGGCAGGGTTTATTCTGGGGCCAACGTCCGGACTTTC. This chain joins TRBV6-1 and TRBJ2-6, with a weak D call TRBD1 (5 bases). Per the germline V gene, CDR1 is MNHNS and CDR2 is SASEGT. This CDR3 has 17 amino acids.

About this clonotype: One end of the junction varies from germline; a read error may be responsible. The rearrangement uses TRBV7-9 and TRBJ2-5, with D unresolved. The germline gives CDR1 SEHNR, CDR2 FQNEAQ (reference sequence). The CDR3 loop spans 15 amino acids. The CDR3 region has the DNA TGTGCCAGCAGCTTAGCGATGGGGAACCAAGAGGCCCAGTACTTC. Translated: CASSLAMGNQEAQYF.

CDR3: CASSALGRGEHNEQFF. The CDR3 DNA is TGTGCCAGCAGTGCTCTCGGCAGGGGGGAGCACAATGAGCAGTTCTTC. This rearrangement joins TRBV6-4 to TRBJ2-1, with a weak D call TRBD1 (7 bases). Trimming removed 4 bases at V and 5 bases at J, with 18 bases between. CDR1 MRHNA and CDR2 SNTAGT come from the germline V gene. The CDR3 extends over 16 amino acids.

V and J are TRBV7-2 and TRBJ2-1, with 11 bases aligning to TRBD2. Germline CDR1 is SGHTA and CDR2 is FQGNSA. The CDR3 contains 17 residues. After removal of 4 bases from V and 6 bases from J, the junction contained 11 bases not matched to a gene. The CDR3 region is CASSSSLAGGPGNEQFF. CDR3 nucleotide sequence: TGTGCCAGCAGCTCTTCTTTAGCGGGGGGGCCGGGCAATGAGCAGTTCTTC.